A single sample is the source of the 3 T cell receptor beta chains below, sequenced in a study of T cells expressing NK-cell markers. Reprocessing the 5' RACE reads, TCRdb reports a single entry for every CDR3 protein and omits DNA. This table lists 440,000 or so distinct CDR3 sequences. The sequenced sample consisted of blood T cells: a sorted CD56 or NKG2C T cell subset, CD4+ or CD8+ T cells, or bulk PBMC T cells (not recorded which). Receptors originate from a woman aged 18 to 75 in good health.

The V gene is TRBV3-1, the J gene TRBJ1-4. The CDR3 covers 15 residues. Per germline, CDR1 LGHDT and CDR2 YNNKEL (reference sequence). The CDR3 sequence: CASSQRTGVGEKLFF.

The chain carries TRBV20-1 and TRBJ2-1; TCRdb selects TRBD1, and the lack of DNA leaves this call unchecked. CDR3 size: 11 residues. Germline V CDR1 and CDR2: DFQATT, SNEGSKA (reference sequence). CDR3 in amino acids: CSGGGTNEQFF.

The chain has TRBV12-3 or TRBV12-4 and TRBJ1-5; TCRdb proposes TRBD1, but this gene call is untestable without DNA. This CDR3 contains 16 residues. The CDR3 loop is CASSLGSGRFDQPQHF.